Each of the 27 T cell receptor beta chains below was sequenced from the same sample in a study of shared clonotypes between healthy human individuals. Data came from immunoSEQ multiplex PCR; TCRdb stores just in-frame clones and leaves some out. The sample includes about 700,000 clones, 92% of them seen just once. Naive CD8 populations comprised CD45RO-negative cells positively selected for CCR7, excluding terminally differentiated effector memory CD45RA+ cells. The sample consisted of naive CD8+ T cells sorted from blood. The receptors come from a man aged 25 to 40 in good health.

The chain is built from TRBV19 and TRBJ1-2; weak D call: TRBD1 (5 bases). The CDR3 has 14 amino acids. CDR1 is LNHDA, CDR2 SQIVND, per germline (reference sequence). V lost 5 bases and J lost 2, with 12 bases in between. CDR3: CASSWGLRNYGYTF. CDR3 coding DNA: TGTGCCAGTAGTTGGGGCTTACGGAACTATGGCTACACCTTC.

The chain carries TRBV2 and TRBJ2-7; perhaps D is TRBD1 or TRBD2 (5 bases each). Germline lookup yields CDR1 SNHLY and CDR2 FYNNEI. V lost 7 bases to trimming and J lost 0 bases, with 13 bases between them. The CDR3 consists of 14 residues. CDR3 DNA: TGTGCCAGCACCCGGGACCCAGGCTCCTACGAGCAGTACTTC. It translates to CASTRDPGSYEQYF.

J is TRBJ2-7 and V is TRBV28; D possibly corresponds to TRBD2 (6 bases). Germline assignment: CDR1 MDHEN and CDR2 SYDVKM. The V end was cut by 6 bases, the J end by 0 bases, with 15 bases between. This CDR3 has 15 amino acids. This chain's CDR3 is CASRPRDFSSYEQYF. The CDR3 nucleotides read TGTGCCAGCAGGCCTAGGGACTTCAGCTCCTACGAGCAGTACTTC.

J is TRBJ2-3 and V is TRBV27, with 10 bases aligning to TRBD1. The ends lost 7 bases at V and 6 bases at J; junction bases unmatched: 7. Germline loops: CDR1 MNHEY, CDR2 SMNVEV (reference sequence). The CDR3 length is 14 residues. CDR3 sequence: CASTWTGGLDTQYF. The DNA of the CDR3 is TGTGCCAGCACCTGGACAGGGGGGTTGGATACGCAGTATTTT.

The CDR3 sequence: CASSLGPSRGYTF. CDR3 in DNA: TGTGCCAGCAGTTTAGGGCCTTCCCGAGGCTACACCTTC. V usage is TRBV27 and J usage is TRBJ1-2; D not resolved. This CDR3 is built from 13 residues. Germline CDR1 is MNHEY and CDR2 is SMNVEV (reference sequence). Trimming shortened V by 2 bases and J by 8 bases, and 12 bases separated the two germline ends.

The chain links TRBV28 to TRBJ2-1, with unresolved D. The CDR3 loop spans 13 amino acids. Germline CDR1 reads MDHEN; CDR2 reads SYDVKM. Trimming stripped 6 bases from V and 4 bases from J, with 10 bases between. The CDR3 nucleotides read TGTGCCAGCAGGGGCTCGGATTACAATGAGCAGTTCTTC. Encoded protein: CASRGSDYNEQFF.

The chain uses TRBV2 and TRBJ2-1, with D hard to call. Trimming shortened V by 0 bases and J by 6 bases, and 15 bases separated the two germline ends. CDR1 is SNHLY, CDR2 FYNNEI, per germline. The CDR3 is made up of 16 amino acids. DNA for the CDR3: TGTGCCAGCAGTGAAGCAGGGCTAGTTGAATCCAATGAGCAGTTCTTC. Amino acids: CASSEAGLVESNEQFF.

This clone was seen a few times. The V gene is TRBV7-6, the J gene TRBJ2-1; 7 bases align to TRBD1. J was trimmed by 6 bases and V by 5 bases; bases with no gene match: 4. CDR3 length: 13 amino acids. Germline CDR1 is SGHVS and CDR2 is FNYEAQ. The CDR3 loop reads CASSADRFNEQFF. CDR3 DNA sequence: TGTGCCAGCAGCGCGGACAGGTTCAATGAGCAGTTCTTC.

This chain links TRBV7-9 with TRBJ2-7; D tentatively fits TRBD1 or TRBD2 (7 bases each). The CDR3 loop spans 13 amino acids. Trimming removed 3 bases at V and 5 bases at J, with 11 bases between. CDR1 is SEHNR and CDR2 is FQNEAQ in the germline V gene (reference sequence). The CDR3 sequence: CASSLGGTDEQYF. The CDR3 bases are TGTGCCAGCAGCTTGGGAGGGACAGACGAGCAGTACTTC.

This clone showed up just once. The chain recombines TRBV4-1 with TRBJ2-7; 9 nucleotides agree with TRBD2. The CDR3 spans 15 residues. V shed 1 base and J 2 bases; nucleotides not matched to a gene: 3. The germline gives CDR1 MGHRA, CDR2 YSYEKL. Here the CDR3 reads CASSQGLAGPYEQYF. The CDR3, as DNA: TGCGCCAGCAGCCAAGGGCTAGCGGGACCCTACGAGCAGTACTTC.

The genes are TRBV14 and TRBJ1-1, with a weak D call TRBD1 (6 bases). V shed 4 bases and J shed 8 bases, with 20 bases lying between them. The germline V gene encodes CDR1 SGHDN and CDR2 FVKESK. CDR3 size: 15 residues. This chain's CDR3 is CASSPPNAGTQEAFF. In DNA form, the CDR3 reads TGTGCCAGCAGCCCGCCTAACGCAGGGACACAAGAAGCTTTCTTT.

The V gene is TRBV6-6, the J gene TRBJ1-5; D possibly corresponds to TRBD1 (5 bases). Germline V gene sequence: CDR1 MNHNY, CDR2 SVGAGI (reference sequence). This CDR3 spans 15 amino acids. Trimming removed 6 bases at V and 0 bases at J, with 12 bases between. The CDR3 spells CASSLGHNSNQPQHF. CDR3 DNA sequence: TGTGCCAGCAGCCTCGGACACAATAGCAATCAGCCCCAGCATTTT.

This clone was detected a few times. V and J are TRBV4-2 and TRBJ2-7; no firm D call. Germline CDR1 LGHNA, CDR2 YNFKEQ. The germline V and J ends were trimmed by 0 bases and 4 bases, with 13 bases remaining between them. This CDR3 is 15 amino acids long. The CDR3 is CASSQDSASSYEQYF. The DNA for the CDR3 is TGTGCCAGCAGCCAAGATTCCGCTAGTAGTTACGAGCAGTACTTC.

The rearrangement uses TRBV5-6 and TRBJ1-5; possibly TRBD1 for D (5 bases). V was shortened by 4 bases and J by 1 base, with 9 bases between the two germline ends. This CDR3 spans 14 amino acids. Germline CDR1 reads SGHDT; CDR2 reads YYEEEE. CDR3 region: CASSTGPSNQPQHF. The CDR3 bases are TGTGCCAGCAGCACGGGGCCAAGCAATCAGCCCCAGCATTTT.

There are a few counts of this clone. The chain uses TRBV6-5 and TRBJ2-7, with TRBD2 matching 8 bases. With 9 bases clipped from V and 0 bases from J, the junction kept 4 bases outside the gene matches. CDR3 size: 13 residues. Germline-derived CDR1 and CDR2 are MNHEY and SVGAGI. CDR3 amino acids: CASRLAYSYEQYF. As DNA, the CDR3 is TGTGCCAGTAGACTAGCGTACTCCTACGAGCAGTACTTC.

Note on this clone: One end of the junction fails to match germline, which may point to a read error. V gene TRBV27 combines with J gene TRBJ2-7; TRBD2 matches 8 bases. There are 14 residues in the CDR3. Germline lookup yields CDR1 MNHEY and CDR2 SMNVEV (reference sequence). The CDR3: CASRFAGGGLEQYF. The CDR3 DNA reads TGTGCCAGCCGTTTCGCGGGAGGCGGTCTCGAGCAGTACTTC.

This clone was seen once. The chain carries TRBV7-2 and TRBJ2-7; 8 bases fit TRBD1. The CDR3 is 17 residues long. The germline gives CDR1 SGHTA, CDR2 FQGNSA. The V gene end was trimmed by 5 bases and the J gene end by 4 bases; junction bases not matched to a gene: 16. The CDR3 is CASSPNIGQGLFYEQYF. The CDR3 nucleotides read TGTGCCAGCAGCCCTAACATCGGACAGGGCCTTTTTTACGAGCAGTACTTC.

The chain couples TRBV7-9 to TRBJ2-2; 7 nucleotides match TRBD2. The germline V gene has CDR1 SEHNR and CDR2 FQNEAQ (reference sequence). The CDR3 has 16 amino acids. Trimming at V came to 5 bases and at J to 1 base, leaving 7 bases not matched to a gene. The CDR3 coding sequence is TGTGCCAGCAGCAGCCTAGCGGAGAAGAACACCGGGGAGCTGTTTTTT. It yields the protein CASSSLAEKNTGELFF.

The chain is built from TRBV7-9 and TRBJ2-1; 7 bases fit TRBD1. The CDR3 is made up of 15 amino acids. In germline, CDR1 is SEHNR, CDR2 FQNEAQ (reference sequence). Unmatched junction bases numbered 5, after V lost 1 base and J lost 5 bases. The CDR3 region has the DNA TGTGCCAGCAGCTTAGGTACAGGGGCCCACAATGAGCAGTTCTTC. Protein sequence: CASSLGTGAHNEQFF.

The chain links TRBV9 to TRBJ2-5, with 7 bases lining up with TRBD2. CDR1 and CDR2 (germline): SGDLS, YYNGEE. This CDR3 region has 12 residues. Trimming removed 4 bases from V and 5 bases from J; junction bases left unmatched: 2. The CDR3 coding sequence is TGTGCCAGCAGCCCAGCGGGGGAGACCCAGTACTTC. Amino acids: CASSPAGETQYF.

The CDR3 sequence: CASSQLAGGPRETQYF. Written as DNA, the CDR3 is TGTGCCAGCAGCCAATTAGCGGGAGGGCCGCGGGAGACCCAGTACTTC. The rearrangement links TRBV14 to TRBJ2-5, with TRBD2 matching 11 bases. CDR3 size: 16 residues. Germline assignment: CDR1 SGHDN and CDR2 FVKESK. V dropped 2 bases and J dropped 5; count of bases not matched to a gene: 7.

The chain joins TRBV7-2 to TRBJ2-5, with 14 positions matching TRBD2. Germline V lookup: CDR1 SGHTA, CDR2 FQGNSA. Unmatched junction bases numbered 6, after V lost 4 bases and J lost 5 bases. This CDR3 has 16 residues. CDR3 nucleotides: TGTGCCAGCAGCTCGGGACTAGCGGGAGCGAGGGAGACCCAGTACTTC. Its protein is CASSSGLAGARETQYF.

As for this clone: The sample contains more than one DNA sequence encoding this CDR3. CDR3 DNA: TGCAGCGTTGTCCGAGGATACGAGCAGTACTTC. This sequence encodes CSVVRGYEQYF. V usage is TRBV29-1 and J usage is TRBJ2-7; no clear D. In germline, CDR1 is SQVTM, CDR2 ANQGSEA. The CDR3 runs 11 residues. V was cut by 4 bases and J by 4 bases, with 8 bases left in between.

The table lists this clone with a few counts. V usage is TRBV9 and J usage is TRBJ2-7; TRBD2 might be the D (6 bases). Germline assignment: CDR1 SGDLS and CDR2 YYNGEE. V was trimmed by 3 bases and J by 1 base, leaving 11 bases between them. CDR3 size: 14 residues. The DNA for the CDR3 is TGTGCCAGCAGCGCCCGGGACTTATCCTACGAGCAGTACTTC. Protein sequence: CASSARDLSYEQYF.

The rearrangement links TRBV6-5 to TRBJ2-7; TRBD2 matches at 8 bases. The junction had 6 bases not matched to a gene; V was cut back by 2 bases and J by 6 bases. The germline V gene has CDR1 MNHEY and CDR2 SVGAGI. CDR3 size: 14 residues. Written as DNA, the CDR3 is TGTGCCAGCAGTTACACAGCGGGAGAGGTCGAGCAGTACTTC. This encodes CASSYTAGEVEQYF.

The chain recombines TRBV5-1 with TRBJ2-7; 9 nucleotides match TRBD2. The CDR3 sequence is 16 residues long. Germline CDR1 reads SGHRS; CDR2 reads YFSETQ. J gave up 5 bases and V 3 bases, and 12 bases lay outside the gene matches. The CDR3 DNA follows: TGCGCCAGCAGCTGGAGGGCTAGCGGGGCCGGGGACGAGCAGTACTTC. Residues: CASSWRASGAGDEQYF.

The chain couples TRBV28 to TRBJ2-1; D gene unclear. The V end was cut by 3 bases, the J end by 8 bases, with 8 bases between. Germline V lookup: CDR1 MDHEN, CDR2 SYDVKM. The CDR3 covers 12 residues. The CDR3: CASSLMADEQFF. CDR3 bases: TGTGCCAGCAGTTTGATGGCCGATGAGCAGTTCTTC.